The TCR beta chain under discussion was sequenced for a study of cytomegalovirus exposure and HLA in healthy donors. The PCR contained 60 Vbeta and 13 Jbeta primers. Some clones are missing from TCRdb's copy, which holds only in-frame ones; the method was immunoSEQ multiplex PCR. The data contain roughly 100,000 clones, roughly 79% of them singletons. The V gene's germline CDR1 is KGHSH and CDR2 LQKENI. CDR3 length equals 13 residues. The clonotype originates from a male donor in good health and CMV-seronegative. The rearrangement links TRBV18 to TRBJ2-5; a weak D match, TRBD1 (6 bases). The end of the DNA aligns better with TRBJ2-7, so the J call may be wrong. Sequenced input: PBMCs. The CDR3 DNA reads TGTGCCAGCTCAGCCGACAGGACCTACGAGCAGTACTTC. Protein product: CASSADRTYEQYF.